These T cell receptor beta chains were read from a single sample in a study of blood T cell repertoires in COVID-19. Some clones are missing from TCRdb's copy, which holds only in-frame ones; the method was immunoSEQ multiplex PCR. The table shows some 210,000 clones, with about four fifths occurring only once. The specimen sequenced was peripheral blood. The receptors shown here come from a woman in her fifties or sixties with active or convalescent COVID-19. The CDR3 runs from the conserved cysteine through the conserved F or W. D genes are given only for firm matches. The size of a clone is reported for some rows only, either as once, few or many, or as a class for expanded clones.

clone size,V gene,J gene,D gene,CDR3 DNA,CDR3 protein
-,TRBV3-1/TRBV3-2,TRBJ2-1,-,TGTGCCAGCAGCCAAGAGGCGGCCTCCTACAATGAGCAGTTCTTC,CASSQEAASYNEQFF
-,TRBV5-1,TRBJ2-1,-,TGCGCCAGCAGCTTATCGGAGCTCTACAATGAGCAGTTCTTC,CASSLSELYNEQFF
-,TRBV10-3,TRBJ2-3,-,TGTGCCATCAGTGGGGCAAGGGCGGGTGGCACAGATACGCAGTATTTT,CAISGARAGGTDTQYF
few,TRBV5-1,TRBJ2-7,TRBD2,TGCGCCAGCACCCGCCAGCCTAGCGGGATCAGGGATCGCAGCTCCTACGAGCAGTACTTC,CASTRQPSGIRDRSSYEQYF
few,TRBV28,TRBJ1-2,-,TGTGCCAGCAGTTTAGGAGGGGCTAACTATGGCTACACCTTC,CASSLGGANYGYTF
-,TRBV28,TRBJ1-5,-,TGTGCCAGCAGTTTATCAGGGGCCGTAAGGGAGCCCCAGCATTTT,CASSLSGAVREPQHF
-,TRBV5-1,TRBJ1-2,TRBD1,TGCGCCAGCAGCTTGGCCTCCGGGACAGGACTAAACTATGGCTACACCTTC,CASSLASGTGLNYGYTF
-,TRBV6-5,TRBJ1-2,-,TGTGCCAGCAGTTACTCGCCAGGCCCTAACTATGGCTACACCTTC,CASSYSPGPNYGYTF
-,TRBV5-1,TRBJ1-1,-,TGCGCCAGCAGCTCCTCTCCAGGGGCAGACACTGAAGCTTTCTTT,CASSSSPGADTEAFF
-,TRBV7-9,TRBJ2-5,-,TGTGCCAGCAGCTTCTCTCAAGAGACCCAGTACTTC,CASSFSQETQYF
-,TRBV19,TRBJ2-7,-,TGTGCCAGTAGTATTAGCCCAGGGAACGAGCAGTACTTC,CASSISPGNEQYF
-,TRBV28,TRBJ1-5,TRBD1,TGTGCCAGCGAGAAGACAGGGTTGGGGATCAGCCCCCAGCATTTT,CASEKTGLGISPQHF
-,TRBV5-4,TRBJ2-5,TRBD1,TGTGCCAGCAGCGTGCAACAGGGGGAGACCCAGTACTTC,CASSVQQGETQYF
-,TRBV6-5,TRBJ1-1,-,TGTGCCAGCAGTAAATCCCCTACGACTGAAGCTTTCTTT,CASSKSPTTEAFF
once,TRBV28,TRBJ1-3,-,TGTGCCAGCAGTGAAACCGGGGGCTCTGGAAACACCATATATTTT,CASSETGGSGNTIYF
-,TRBV28,TRBJ2-1,-,TGTGCCAGCAGTTTATTCCGCGGCTCCCCTTTTAATGAGCAGTTCTTC,CASSLFRGSPFNEQFF
-,TRBV6-5,TRBJ2-5,-,TGTGCCAGCAGATCGAATGGACGCGAGGGAGAGACCCAGTACTTC,CASRSNGREGETQYF
-,TRBV4-1,TRBJ2-3,TRBD2,TGCGCCAGCAGCCGAGGACTAGCGGATCCACCCACAGATACGCAGTATTTT,CASSRGLADPPTDTQYF
-,TRBV5-5,TRBJ1-1,-,TGTGCCAGCAGCTTGGAGACAGCCAACACTGAAGCTTTCTTT,CASSLETANTEAFF
-,TRBV7-6,TRBJ1-2,TRBD1,TGTGCCAGCAGCATAAGGGACAGTGACGGCTACACCTTC,CASSIRDSDGYTF
-,TRBV19,TRBJ2-7,-,TGTGCCAGTAGTGCCTGGGCGAGCTCCTACGAGCAGTACTTC,CASSAWASSYEQYF
-,TRBV9,TRBJ2-3,TRBD1,TGTGCCAGCAGCGTAGGCGGGACAGGGGCAGATACGCAGTATTTT,CASSVGGTGADTQYF
once,TRBV28,TRBJ1-1,TRBD1,TGTGCCAGCAGCACAGGGGCCACTGAAGCTTTCTTT,CASSTGATEAFF
-,TRBV28,TRBJ2-7,TRBD1,TGTGCCAGCAGGAGGCCGGGACAGCGATTCTCCTACGAGCAGTACTTC,CASRRPGQRFSYEQYF
-,TRBV28,TRBJ2-3,TRBD2,TGTGCCAGCCAATCCCGGGCCGGGAGGACAGATACGCAGTATTTT,CASQSRAGRTDTQYF
-,TRBV7-2,TRBJ2-3,-,TGTGCCAGCAGCTTGGCCGGGATAGACCTTAATACGCAGTATTTT,CASSLAGIDLNTQYF
-,TRBV6-5,TRBJ1-2,TRBD1,TGTGCCACCCTCCGACAGGGGAAAGGTGGCTACACCTTC,CATLRQGKGGYTF
-,TRBV28,TRBJ1-3,-,TGTGCCAGCAGTAAGCGACGGCTCTCTGGAAACACCATATATTTT,CASSKRRLSGNTIYF
-,TRBV6-5,TRBJ2-5,TRBD1,TGTGCCAGCAGCCCGGGACAGGGGGGAGAGACCCAGTACTTC,CASSPGQGGETQYF
-,TRBV10-3,TRBJ1-1,-,TGTGCCATCAGCAATACCCTGGGGGGCGGGGGTGAAGCTTTCTTT,CAISNTLGGGGEAFF
-,TRBV5-1,TRBJ1-1,-,TGCGCCAGCAGTTACTATTACAGGGACACTGAAGCTTTCTTT,CASSYYYRDTEAFF
-,TRBV19,TRBJ1-1,TRBD1,TGTGCCAGTGAACAGGGGAGGTCAAACCGGAACACTGAAGCTTTCTTT,CASEQGRSNRNTEAFF
once,TRBV5-6,TRBJ2-3,TRBD2,TGTGCCAGCAGCTTGAGAGGGACTAGCGGGAGCACAGATACGCAGTATTTT,CASSLRGTSGSTDTQYF
once,TRBV3-1/TRBV3-2,TRBJ2-1,-,TGTGCCAGCAGCCAAGACCTCGAGCAGTTCTTC,CASSQDLEQFF
-,TRBV9,TRBJ1-1,TRBD1,TGTGCCAGCAGCGCCGATGACAGGGGGCGGGCTTTCTTT,CASSADDRGRAFF
few,TRBV5-6,TRBJ1-5,-,TGTGCCAGCAGCTTTCTCGGGAATCAGCCCCAGCATTTT,CASSFLGNQPQHF
-,TRBV9,TRBJ1-4,TRBD1,TGTGCCAGCAGCGTATTAGGGGGCGCGGATGAAAAACTGTTTTTT,CASSVLGGADEKLFF
-,TRBV5-1,TRBJ1-2,TRBD1,TGCGCCAGCAGCGGGACAGGGGATACCTATGGCTACACCTTC,CASSGTGDTYGYTF
-,TRBV4-1,TRBJ2-3,-,TGCGCCAGCAGCCGGGCGTTCGGCAGGGTCTTTTTAACAGATACGCAGTATTTT,CASSRAFGRVFLTDTQYF
-,TRBV6-5,TRBJ1-4,-,TGTGCCAGCAGCACCGGGACGGGGGTTAATGAAAAACTGTTTTTT,CASSTGTGVNEKLFF
-,TRBV28,TRBJ2-1,-,TGTGCCAGCAGTTCCGCCGGGACAGCCGGGGGTGAGCAGTTCTTC,CASSSAGTAGGEQFF
few,TRBV11-2,TRBJ2-1,TRBD2,TGTGCCAGCAGCTACAACTCGGGACTAGCAGCCAACAATGAGCAGTTCTTC,CASSYNSGLAANNEQFF
-,TRBV6-1,TRBJ2-7,TRBD1,TGTGCCAGCAGTGAGAATTCAGGGGGCTCCTACGAGCAGTACTTC,CASSENSGGSYEQYF
-,TRBV28,TRBJ1-1,TRBD1,TGTGCCAGCAGCGCCGACAGGGGCCCAGGGAGGAACACTGAAGCTTTCTTT,CASSADRGPGRNTEAFF
-,TRBV7-9,TRBJ1-1,-,TGTGCCAGCAGTATTCGGAGCACTGAAGCTTTCTTT,CASSIRSTEAFF
-,TRBV24-1,TRBJ2-1,TRBD2,TGTGCCACCAGTGATCCAACCTCTTCGTCGGGACTAGTTAGGTATGAGCAGTTCTTC,CATSDPTSSSGLVRYEQFF